The T cell receptor (beta chain) described here comes from a study of T cell responses to AZD1222 COVID-19 vaccine. The CDR3 sequence is 15 residues long. Between the trimmed V and J ends, which lost 4 bases and 7 bases, there was a span of 19 bases. Germline CDR1 is LNHDA and CDR2 is SQIVND (reference sequence). Profiled with immunoSEQ multiplex PCR; TCRdb holds only in-frame clones, not every one. The sample yields about 150,000 clones, 90% to 95% seen once. This clonotype was obtained from an adult who received the AZD1222 COVID-19 vaccine. This chain connects TRBV19 to TRBJ1-2, with a possible D match to TRBD1 (5 bases). Sample: peripheral blood, taken 28 days after the second AZD1222 dose. Here the CDR3 DNA reads TGTGCCAGTAGTACACCGGGACGGCCACGGGTTGGCTACACCTTC. Translated, it gives CASSTPGRPRVGYTF. The whole variable domain, remainder taken from reference TRBV19 and TRBJ1-2, is DGGITQSPKYLFRKEGQNVTLSCEQNLNHDAMYWYRQDPGQGLRLIYYSQIVNDFQKGDIAEGYSVSREKKESFPLTVTSAQKNPTAFYLCASSTPGRPRVGYTFGSGTRLTVV.